A single sample is the source of the 32 T cell receptor beta chains below, sequenced in a study of CD8 T cells in Susac syndrome. An input of about 0.45 to 1 ug of RNA was subjected to reverse transcription using random hexamers. Using its own MiXCR run on the immunoSEQ multiplex PCR reads, TCRdb lists one record per CDR3 protein. The sample yields under 95,000 distinct CDR3 sequences, 85% to 95% seen once. Source material: CD8+ T cells from PBMCs. The receptors come from a human donor with Susac syndrome.

The rearrangement uses TRBV7-9 and TRBJ2-1; 14 nucleotides line up with TRBD2. The CDR3 is 15 amino acids. The trim removed 5 bases at V and 8 bases at J, leaving 5 bases unmatched. Germline V gene data show CDR1 as SEHNR and CDR2 as FQNEAQ (reference sequence). The CDR3 protein is CASSPGTSGSDEQFF. Written as DNA, the CDR3 is TGTGCCAGCAGCCCAGGGACTAGCGGGAGCGATGAGCAGTTCTTC.

The chain joins TRBV2 to TRBJ2-4; D uncertain. Trimming left V 3 bases short and J 3 bases short, with 3 bases between. Germline V lookup: CDR1 SNHLY, CDR2 FYNNEI. CDR3 size: 12 residues. The CDR3 DNA follows: TGTGCCAGCAGTGACAGCAAAAACATTCAGTACTTC. As protein: CASSDSKNIQYF.

The chain links TRBV12-3 or TRBV12-4 to TRBJ2-3, with D unclear. The V gene lost 3 bases and the J gene lost 2 bases, with 12 bases spanning the gap. This CDR3 region has 15 residues. The DNA of the CDR3 is TGTGCCAGCAGTTTCTCTTTGGTCCCCACAGATACGCAGTATTTT. This codes for CASSFSLVPTDTQYF.

This clonotype was counted between two and nine times. The chain uses TRBV4-1 and TRBJ2-7; no clear D. Per germline, CDR1 MGHRA and CDR2 YSYEKL. Trimming stripped 0 bases from V and 2 bases from J, with 5 bases between. This CDR3 is 13 amino acids long. The DNA of the CDR3 is TGCGCCAGCAGCCAAGATCGCGCCTACGAGCAGTACTTC. Translation: CASSQDRAYEQYF.

This sequence joins TRBV3-1 and TRBJ2-3; 7 positions match TRBD1. Trimming removed 3 bases from V and 1 base from J; junction bases left unmatched: 10. The CDR3 contains 17 residues. From germline, CDR1 is LGHDT and CDR2 YNNKEL (reference sequence). The DNA of the CDR3 is TGTGCCAGCAGCCACCCCATCCTCCAGGGGGGCACAGATACGCAGTATTTT. As protein: CASSHPILQGGTDTQYF.

This clonotype was counted only a few times. CDR3 residues: CASSVVSGYEQYF. CDR3 nucleotides: TGTGCCAGCAGCGTAGTCAGCGGGTACGAGCAGTACTTC. The chain joins TRBV9 to TRBJ2-7, with D possibly being TRBD2 (6 bases). Trimming shortened V by 0 bases and J by 4 bases, and 8 bases separated the two germline ends. Germline lookup yields CDR1 SGDLS and CDR2 YYNGEE. The CDR3 covers 13 residues.

The genes are TRBV29-1 and TRBJ2-1; no reliable D call. The CDR3 has 15 amino acids. Trimming pared 1 base from V and 0 bases from J, leaving 10 bases between. In germline, CDR1 is SQVTM, CDR2 ANQGSEA. Written as DNA, the CDR3 is TGCAGCGTTGAAGTGTTCCTCAGCTCCTACAATGAGCAGTTCTTC. Translation: CSVEVFLSSYNEQFF.

The genes are TRBV19 and TRBJ2-7, with 8 nucleotides matching TRBD2. V lost 3 bases, J lost 0 bases, and 1 base stayed unmatched. The CDR3 loop spans 14 amino acids. The germline V gene encodes CDR1 LNHDA and CDR2 SQIVND (reference sequence). The CDR3 spells CASSMSGSSYEQYF. The CDR3, as DNA: TGTGCCAGTAGTATGAGCGGGAGCTCCTACGAGCAGTACTTC.

The genes are TRBV10-3 and TRBJ2-1; no clear D gene. The germline CDR1 and CDR2 sequences are ENHRY and SYGVKD. The CDR3 totals 13 residues. The V and J ends lost 2 bases and 3 bases respectively, with 5 bases between them. The chain's CDR3 is CAISENSYNEQFF. The CDR3 DNA is TGTGCCATCAGTGAGAACAGCTACAATGAGCAGTTCTTC.

The J gene is TRBJ2-7, the V gene TRBV7-9, with 9 bases that match TRBD1. V gave up 4 bases and J gave up 1 base; unmatched junction bases: 8. Germline loops: CDR1 SEHNR, CDR2 FQNEAQ (reference sequence). This CDR3 is 16 amino acids long. This CDR3 reads CASSYSGTGTSYEQYF. The CDR3 DNA reads as TGTGCCAGCAGCTACTCCGGGACAGGGACTTCCTACGAGCAGTACTTC.

The chain is built from TRBV24-1 and TRBJ2-3; 12 bases map to TRBD1. The CDR3 runs 13 residues. The trim removed 9 bases at V and 6 bases at J, leaving 3 bases unmatched. Germline V gene sequence: CDR1 KGHDR, CDR2 SFDVKD. Written as DNA, the CDR3 is TGTGCCACCGAGGGACAGGGGGCGGATACGCAGTATTTT. Its translation: CATEGQGADTQYF.

The J gene is TRBJ2-1, the V gene TRBV30; D gene uncertain. The V and J ends lost 0 bases and 2 bases respectively, with 8 bases between them. This CDR3 is built from 14 residues. Germline CDR1 and CDR2: GTSNPN and SVGIG (reference sequence). The CDR3 protein is CAWSVLGAYNEQFF. The CDR3 nucleotides are TGTGCCTGGAGTGTACTTGGAGCCTACAATGAGCAGTTCTTC.

The gene calls are TRBV2 and TRBJ2-4; D gene uncertain. The CDR3 is 12 amino acids. CDR1 is SNHLY, CDR2 FYNNEI, per germline. Trimming shortened V by 10 bases and J by 5 bases, and 12 bases separated the two germline ends. Written as DNA, the CDR3 is TGTGCCACCGGCGCCGTCGAAAACATTCAGTACTTC. As protein: CATGAVENIQYF.

The rearrangement links TRBV24-1 to TRBJ2-1; possibly TRBD2 for D (6 bases). The CDR3 covers 15 residues. CDR1 and CDR2 from the germline V gene are KGHDR and SFDVKD. V lost 4 bases to trimming and J lost 2 bases, with 11 bases between them. In nucleotides, the CDR3 is TGTGCCACCAGTGAAGGGGCGGGGACCTACAATGAGCAGTTCTTC. As protein: CATSEGAGTYNEQFF.

The V gene is TRBV29-1, the J gene TRBJ2-7; 9 nucleotides agree with TRBD2. This CDR3 has 17 amino acids. Per the germline V gene, CDR1 is SQVTM and CDR2 is ANQGSEA. V shed 4 bases and J 4 bases; nucleotides not matched to a gene: 17. DNA of the CDR3: TGCAGCGTTGTGACAGTTTTAGGCGGGAGGGCCACTTACGAGCAGTACTTC. Its translation is CSVVTVLGGRATYEQYF.

The chain employs TRBV6-4 and TRBJ2-1; unclear D gene. The germline V and J ends were trimmed by 0 bases and 5 bases, with 5 bases remaining between them. The CDR3 extends over 13 amino acids. CDR1 is MRHNA, CDR2 SNTAGT, per germline. As DNA, the CDR3 is TGTGCCAGCAGTGACTCGACAAACAATGAGCAGTTCTTC. Amino acid sequence: CASSDSTNNEQFF.

CDR3 in amino acids: CSAGASGRESDEQFF. The DNA of the CDR3 is TGCAGTGCTGGAGCTAGCGGGAGGGAAAGCGATGAGCAGTTCTTC. V is TRBV20-1 and J is TRBJ2-1; 12 bases line up with TRBD2. With V trimmed by 5 bases and J by 8 bases, 10 bases remained unmatched. Germline V lookup: CDR1 DFQATT, CDR2 SNEGSKA (reference sequence). The CDR3 has 15 residues.

This chain links TRBV24-1 with TRBJ2-3; 13 nucleotides agree with TRBD2. V was pared by 3 bases and J by 3 bases, with 5 bases of the junction left unmatched. The V gene's germline CDR1 is KGHDR and CDR2 SFDVKD. The CDR3 spans 17 residues. CDR3 residues: CATSDPGLAGATDTQYF. The CDR3 DNA follows: TGTGCCACCAGTGATCCCGGACTAGCGGGAGCGACAGATACGCAGTATTTT.

V usage is TRBV9 and J usage is TRBJ2-5; D gene unclear. V gave up 2 bases and J gave up 5 bases, with 19 bases separating them. The germline V gene has CDR1 SGDLS and CDR2 YYNGEE. The CDR3 covers 16 residues. The CDR3 spells CASSVDGAQGQETQYF. DNA of the CDR3: TGTGCCAGCAGCGTTGACGGAGCCCAAGGCCAGGAGACCCAGTACTTC.

The rearrangement joins TRBV9 to TRBJ1-2, with D hard to call. The ends were cut back, 3 bases at V and 8 bases at J, with 8 bases in the middle. CDR1 and CDR2 from the germline V gene are SGDLS and YYNGEE. The CDR3 spans 11 residues. Written as DNA, the CDR3 is TGTGCCAGCAGCGATTTAGCCGGCTACACCTTC. Translated, it gives CASSDLAGYTF.

This clonotype appeared a single time. The chain combines TRBV29-1 with TRBJ2-7; D is uncertain. Germline V CDR1 and CDR2: SQVTM, ANQGSEA. V was cut by 4 bases and J by 0 bases, with 7 bases left in between. This CDR3 has 12 amino acids. CDR3 coding DNA: TGCAGCGTTGCACCGAACTCCTACGAGCAGTACTTC. Translation gives CSVAPNSYEQYF.

This clonotype has a single count. The chain couples TRBV5-6 to TRBJ2-5, with 9 bases identical to TRBD1. J gave up 1 base and V 4 bases, and 8 bases lay outside the gene matches. The CDR3 extends over 16 amino acids. Per germline, CDR1 SGHDT and CDR2 YYEEEE. CDR3 loop: CASSLFGTGIQETQYF. CDR3 DNA sequence: TGTGCCAGCAGCCTTTTCGGGACAGGGATCCAAGAGACCCAGTACTTC.

The CDR3 nucleotides are TGCAGCATCAATAGCGGGACGGTTACCGGGGAGCTGTTTTTT. It encodes CSINSGTVTGELFF. The rearrangement uses TRBV29-1 and TRBJ2-2; TRBD2 agrees at 8 bases. CDR3 size: 14 residues. CDR1 is SQVTM, CDR2 ANQGSEA, per germline. The V gene end was trimmed by 8 bases and the J gene end by 5 bases; junction bases not matched to a gene: 10.

The chain couples TRBV18 to TRBJ2-1, with 10 bases identical to TRBD1. The CDR3 spans 17 residues. Germline CDR1 and CDR2: KGHSH and LQKENI. J was trimmed by 7 bases and V by 3 bases; bases with no gene match: 12. The CDR3 here is CASSPTWDRGIYNEQFF. CDR3 nucleotide sequence: TGTGCCAGCTCACCCACGTGGGACAGGGGAATTTATAATGAGCAGTTCTTC.

This clonotype came up once. V and J are TRBV7-3 and TRBJ1-2; D not certain. The CDR3 covers 15 residues. Germline V gives CDR1 SGHTA, CDR2 FQGTGA. V lost 1 base to trimming and J lost 8 bases, with 17 bases between them. The CDR3 protein is CASSLMGGPAEGYTF. The DNA of the CDR3 is TGTGCCAGCAGCTTAATGGGTGGCCCTGCGGAGGGCTACACCTTC.

The table lists this clonotype with a count of one. The chain recombines TRBV28 with TRBJ1-2; possible D gene TRBD1, 6 bases. V was clipped by 5 bases and J by 5 bases, with 12 bases between them. The length of the CDR3 is 13 residues. Germline-derived CDR1 and CDR2 are MDHEN and SYDVKM. The DNA of the CDR3 is TGTGCCAGCAGTCGGGGGGGCGCTTATGGCTACACCTTC. This sequence encodes CASSRGGAYGYTF.

The count of this clonotype is one. This chain uses TRBV29-1 with TRBJ2-7, with a possible D match to TRBD1 (5 bases). The CDR3 contains 11 residues. Germline V CDR1 and CDR2: SQVTM, ANQGSEA. V was trimmed by 5 bases and J by 6 bases, leaving 11 bases between them. CDR3 nucleotides: TGCAGCGTTTTAAGGGGCGTCGAGCAGTACTTC. This codes for CSVLRGVEQYF.

V usage is TRBV2 and J usage is TRBJ1-5; 8 nucleotides match TRBD1. The CDR3 length is 13 residues. The germline V gene encodes CDR1 SNHLY and CDR2 FYNNEI. With V trimmed by 6 bases and J by 5 bases, 3 bases remained unmatched. The CDR3 DNA sequence: TGTGCCAGCAGAGGACAGGGCGATCAGCCCCAGCATTTT. Amino acids: CASRGQGDQPQHF.

V is TRBV24-1 and J is TRBJ2-2, with TRBD1 as a possible D gene (5 bases). This CDR3 contains 14 residues. CDR1 and CDR2 from the germline V gene are KGHDR and SFDVKD. V lost 3 bases to trimming and J lost 6 bases, with 10 bases between them. DNA of the CDR3: TGTGCCACCAGTGATGACAGCTGGCCCGGGGAGCTGTTTTTT. Residues: CATSDDSWPGELFF.

The chain carries TRBV6-5 and TRBJ2-5; TRBD2 matches at 12 bases. The junction had 3 bases not matched to a gene; V was cut back by 5 bases and J by 2 bases. CDR3 length: 15 amino acids. Germline CDR1 MNHEY, CDR2 SVGAGI. The CDR3 here is CASSLAGGNQETQYF. CDR3 DNA: TGTGCCAGCAGTCTAGCGGGAGGGAATCAAGAGACCCAGTACTTC.

This sequence joins TRBV4-1 and TRBJ2-2; 7 bases fit TRBD2. Trimming cost V 3 bases and J 2 bases; bases outside gene matches: 9. The CDR3 loop spans 17 amino acids. Germline V gives CDR1 MGHRA, CDR2 YSYEKL. The CDR3 protein is CASSHRTGTTNTGELFF. The CDR3 coding sequence is TGCGCCAGCAGCCACCGAACCGGGACTACAAACACCGGGGAGCTGTTTTTT.

This chain links TRBV7-9 with TRBJ1-2; 12 bases fit TRBD1. With 3 bases clipped from V and 7 bases from J, the junction kept 3 bases outside the gene matches. Germline loops: CDR1 SEHNR, CDR2 FQNEAQ (reference sequence). The CDR3 consists of 14 residues. The CDR3 DNA reads TGTGCCAGCAGCTTTGGGACAGGGGGCTTTGGCTACACCTTC. It specifies CASSFGTGGFGYTF.